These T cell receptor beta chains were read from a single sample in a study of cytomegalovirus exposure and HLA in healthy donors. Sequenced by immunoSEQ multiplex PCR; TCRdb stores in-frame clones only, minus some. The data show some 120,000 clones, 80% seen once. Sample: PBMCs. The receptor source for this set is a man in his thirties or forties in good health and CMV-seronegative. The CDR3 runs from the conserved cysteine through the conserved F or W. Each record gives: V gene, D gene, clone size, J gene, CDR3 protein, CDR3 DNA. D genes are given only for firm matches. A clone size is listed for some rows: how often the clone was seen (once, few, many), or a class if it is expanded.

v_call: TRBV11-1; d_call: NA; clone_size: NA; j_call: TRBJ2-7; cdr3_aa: CASSLTSAYEQYF; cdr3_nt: TGTGCCAGCAGCTTAACGAGCGCCTACGAGCAGTACTTC
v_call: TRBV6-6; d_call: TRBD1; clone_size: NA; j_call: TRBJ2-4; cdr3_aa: CASSYSGQLHF; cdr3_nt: TGTGCCAGCAGTTACTCGGGACAGCTCCACTTC
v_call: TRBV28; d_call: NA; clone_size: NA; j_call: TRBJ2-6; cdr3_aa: CASSFSGTPSGANVLTF; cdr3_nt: TGTGCCAGCAGTTTTTCCGGGACACCCTCTGGGGCCAACGTCCTGACTTTC
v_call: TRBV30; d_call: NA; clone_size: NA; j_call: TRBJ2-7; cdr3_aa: CAWSQLDEQYF; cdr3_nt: TGTGCCTGGTCCCAACTAGACGAGCAGTACTTC
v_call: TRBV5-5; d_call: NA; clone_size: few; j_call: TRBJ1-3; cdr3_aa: CASSEGHSGNTIYF; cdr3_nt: TGTGCCAGCAGCGAGGGTCACTCTGGAAACACCATATATTTT
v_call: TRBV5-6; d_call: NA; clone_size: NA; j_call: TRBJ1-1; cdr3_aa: CASSVAPRDTEAFF; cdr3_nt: TGTGCCAGCAGCGTGGCCCCCCGGGACACTGAAGCTTTCTTT
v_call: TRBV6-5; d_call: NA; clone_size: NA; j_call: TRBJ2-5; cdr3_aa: CASRTRETQYF; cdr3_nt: TGTGCCAGCAGGACTAGAGAGACCCAGTACTTC
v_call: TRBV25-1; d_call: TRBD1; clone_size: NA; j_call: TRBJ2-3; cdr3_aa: CASSRGQGSDTQYF; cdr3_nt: TGTGCCAGCAGTAGGGGACAGGGCTCGGATACGCAGTATTTT
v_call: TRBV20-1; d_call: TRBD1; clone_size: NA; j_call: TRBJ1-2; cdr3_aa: CSAKGQGNTF; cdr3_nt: TGCAGTGCTAAAGGACAGGGAAACACCTTC
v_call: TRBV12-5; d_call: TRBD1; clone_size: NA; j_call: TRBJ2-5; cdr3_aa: CASGFSQGATQYF; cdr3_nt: TGTGCTAGTGGTTTTTCACAGGGGGCGACCCAGTACTTC
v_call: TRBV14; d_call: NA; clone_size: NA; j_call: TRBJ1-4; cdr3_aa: CASSRPGHNEKLFF; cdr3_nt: TGTGCCAGCAGCCGCCCAGGGCATAATGAAAAACTGTTTTTT
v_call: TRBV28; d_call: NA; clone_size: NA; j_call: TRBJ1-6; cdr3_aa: CASSLEHSPLHF; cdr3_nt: TGTGCCAGCAGTTTGGAGCATTCACCCCTCCACTTT
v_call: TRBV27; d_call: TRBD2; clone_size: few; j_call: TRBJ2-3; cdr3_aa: CASSPSAGDNTDTQYF; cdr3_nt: TGTGCCAGCAGCCCCAGTGCGGGGGATAACACAGATACGCAGTATTTT
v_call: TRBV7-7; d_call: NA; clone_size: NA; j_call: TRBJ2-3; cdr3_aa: CASSRDGGSADTQYF; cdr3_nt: TGTGCTAGCAGCCGTGACGGAGGGAGCGCAGATACGCAGTATTTT
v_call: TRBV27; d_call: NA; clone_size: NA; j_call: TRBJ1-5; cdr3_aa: CASSLSAGYQPQHF; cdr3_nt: TGTGCCAGCAGTTTATCGGCAGGCTATCAGCCCCAGCATTTT
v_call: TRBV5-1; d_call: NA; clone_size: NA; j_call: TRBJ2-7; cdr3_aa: CASSLVVGSHEQYF; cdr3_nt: TGCGCCAGCAGCTTGGTTGTCGGGTCTCACGAGCAGTACTTC
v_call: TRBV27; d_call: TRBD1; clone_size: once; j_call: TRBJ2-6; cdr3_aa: CASSPNRGRLTSGANVLTF; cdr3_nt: TGTGCCAGCAGTCCAAACAGGGGGCGCTTGACTTCTGGGGCCAACGTCCTGACTTTC
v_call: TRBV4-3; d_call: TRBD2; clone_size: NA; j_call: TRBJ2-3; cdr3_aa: CASSQDKSGGTDTQYF; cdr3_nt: TGCGCCAGCAGCCAAGATAAGAGCGGGGGCACAGATACGCAGTATTTT
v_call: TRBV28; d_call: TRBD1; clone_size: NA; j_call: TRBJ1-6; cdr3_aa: CASSFQRTGAYNSPLHF; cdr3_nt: TGTGCCAGCAGTTTCCAACGGACAGGGGCCTATAATTCACCCCTCCACTTT
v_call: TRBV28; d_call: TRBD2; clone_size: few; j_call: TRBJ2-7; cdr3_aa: CASSSPGTRSYEQYF; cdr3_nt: TGTGCCAGCAGTTCACCCGGGACTAGATCTTACGAGCAGTACTTC
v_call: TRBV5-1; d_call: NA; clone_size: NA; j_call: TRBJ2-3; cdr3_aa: CASSRESNTDTQYF; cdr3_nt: TGCGCCAGCAGCAGGGAGAGCAACACAGATACGCAGTATTTT
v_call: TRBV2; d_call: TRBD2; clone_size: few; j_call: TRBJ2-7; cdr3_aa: CASTRTSGEQYF; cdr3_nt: TGTGCCAGCACCAGGACTAGCGGGGAGCAGTACTTC
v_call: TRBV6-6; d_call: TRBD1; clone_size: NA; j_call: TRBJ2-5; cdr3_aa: CASSYPPGTARETQYF; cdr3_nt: TGTGCCAGCAGTTACCCCCCCGGGACAGCACGAGAGACCCAGTACTTC
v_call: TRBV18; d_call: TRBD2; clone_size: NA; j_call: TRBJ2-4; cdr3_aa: CASSPPGRGATLAKNIQYF; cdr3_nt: TGTGCCAGCTCACCACCGGGGAGGGGAGCGACTTTAGCCAAAAACATTCAGTACTTC
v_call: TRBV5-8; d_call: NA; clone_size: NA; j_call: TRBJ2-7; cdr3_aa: CASRYQRNYEQYF; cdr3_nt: TGTGCCAGCAGGTACCAGCGGAACTACGAGCAGTACTTC
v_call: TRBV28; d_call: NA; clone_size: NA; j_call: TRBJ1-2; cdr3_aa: CASSSNYYGYTF; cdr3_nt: TGTGCCAGCAGTTCCAACTACTATGGCTACACCTTC